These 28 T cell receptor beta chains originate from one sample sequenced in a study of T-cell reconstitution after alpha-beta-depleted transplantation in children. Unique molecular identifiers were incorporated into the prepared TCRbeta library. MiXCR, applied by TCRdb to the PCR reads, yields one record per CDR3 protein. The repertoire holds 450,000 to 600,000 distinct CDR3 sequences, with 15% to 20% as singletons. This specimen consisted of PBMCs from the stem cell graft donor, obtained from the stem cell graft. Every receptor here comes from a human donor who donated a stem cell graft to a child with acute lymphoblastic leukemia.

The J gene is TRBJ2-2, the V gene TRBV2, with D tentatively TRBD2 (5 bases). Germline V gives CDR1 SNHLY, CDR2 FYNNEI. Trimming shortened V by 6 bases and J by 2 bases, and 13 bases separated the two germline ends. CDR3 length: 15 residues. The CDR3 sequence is CASSEPTRNTGELFF. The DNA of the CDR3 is TGTGCCAGCAGCGAACCTACTAGAAACACCGGGGAGCTGTTTTTT. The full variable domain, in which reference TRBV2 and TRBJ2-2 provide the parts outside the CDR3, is EPEVTQTPSHQVTQMGQEVILRCVPISNHLYFYWYRQILGQKVEFLVSFYNNEISEKSEIFDDQFSVERPDGSNFTLKIRSTKLEDSAMYFCASSEPTRNTGELFFGEGSRLTVL.

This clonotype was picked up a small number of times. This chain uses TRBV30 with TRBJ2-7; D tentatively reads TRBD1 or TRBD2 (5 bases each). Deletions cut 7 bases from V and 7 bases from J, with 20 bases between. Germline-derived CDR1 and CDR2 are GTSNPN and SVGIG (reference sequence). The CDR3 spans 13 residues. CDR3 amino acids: CASPGRPRREQYF. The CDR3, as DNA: TGTGCCTCTCCGGGACGACCGCGTAGGGAGCAGTACTTC.

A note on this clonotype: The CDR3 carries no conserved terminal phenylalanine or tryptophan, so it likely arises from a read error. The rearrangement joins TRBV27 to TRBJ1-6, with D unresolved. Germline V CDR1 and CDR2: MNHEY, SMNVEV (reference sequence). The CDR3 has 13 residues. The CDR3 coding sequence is TGTGCAACCAGAAATAACCATAATTCACCCCTCCACATT. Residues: CATRNNHNSPLHI.

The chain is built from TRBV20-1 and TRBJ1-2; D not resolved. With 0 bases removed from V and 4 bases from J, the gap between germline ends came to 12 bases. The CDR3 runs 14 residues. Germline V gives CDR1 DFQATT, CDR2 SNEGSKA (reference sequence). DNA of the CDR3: TGCAGTGCTAGAGATCTCGACCGACTCTATGGCTACACCTTC. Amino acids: CSARDLDRLYGYTF.

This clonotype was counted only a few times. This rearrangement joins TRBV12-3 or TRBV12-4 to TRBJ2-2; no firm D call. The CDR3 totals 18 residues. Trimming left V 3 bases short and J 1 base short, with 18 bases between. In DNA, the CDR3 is TGTGCCAGCAGTTTTTACTATTTTGCCGGAGAGAACACCGGGGAGCTGTTTTTT. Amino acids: CASSFYYFAGENTGELFF.

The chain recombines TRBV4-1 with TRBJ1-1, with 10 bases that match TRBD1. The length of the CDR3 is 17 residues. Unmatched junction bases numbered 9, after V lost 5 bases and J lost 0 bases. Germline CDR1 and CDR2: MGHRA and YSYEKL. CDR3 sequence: CASSATGTGAMNTEAFF. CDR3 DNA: TGCGCCAGCAGCGCAACCGGGACAGGGGCCATGAACACTGAAGCTTTCTTT.

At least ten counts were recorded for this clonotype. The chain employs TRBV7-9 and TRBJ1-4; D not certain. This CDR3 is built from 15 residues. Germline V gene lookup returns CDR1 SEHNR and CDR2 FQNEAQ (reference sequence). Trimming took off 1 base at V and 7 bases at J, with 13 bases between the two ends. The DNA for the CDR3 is TGTGCCAGCAGCTTAGGCAGCCCCACGGGTGAAAAACTGTTTTTT. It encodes CASSLGSPTGEKLFF.

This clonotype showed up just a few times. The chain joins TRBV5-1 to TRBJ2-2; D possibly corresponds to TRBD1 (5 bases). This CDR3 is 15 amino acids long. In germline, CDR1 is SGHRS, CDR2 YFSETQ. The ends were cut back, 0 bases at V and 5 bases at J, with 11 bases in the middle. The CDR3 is CASSLEGARTGELFF. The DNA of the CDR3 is TGCGCCAGCAGCTTGGAAGGGGCGAGGACCGGGGAGCTGTTTTTT. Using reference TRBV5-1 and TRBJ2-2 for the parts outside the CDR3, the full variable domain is KAGVTQTPRYLIKTRGQQVTLSCSPISGHRSVSWYQQTPGQGLQFLFEYFSETQRNKGNFPGRFSGRQFSNSRSEMNVSTLELGDSALYLCASSLEGARTGELFFGEGSRLTVL.

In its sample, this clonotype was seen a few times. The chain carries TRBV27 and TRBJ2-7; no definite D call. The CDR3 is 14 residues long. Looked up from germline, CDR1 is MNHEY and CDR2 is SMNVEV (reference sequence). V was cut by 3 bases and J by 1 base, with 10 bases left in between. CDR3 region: CASSFKGFSYEQYF. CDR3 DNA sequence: TGTGCCAGCAGTTTCAAAGGATTTTCCTACGAGCAGTACTTC.

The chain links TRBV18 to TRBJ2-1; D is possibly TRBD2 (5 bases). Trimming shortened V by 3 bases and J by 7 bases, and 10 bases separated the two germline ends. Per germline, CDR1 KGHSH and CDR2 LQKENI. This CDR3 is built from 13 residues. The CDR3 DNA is TGTGCCAGCTCACCGGACTCATTAAATGAGCAGTTCTTC. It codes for CASSPDSLNEQFF. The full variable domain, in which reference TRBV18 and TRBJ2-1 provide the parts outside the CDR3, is NAGVMQNPRHLVRRRGQEARLRCSPMKGHSHVYWYRQLPEEGLKFMVYLQKENIIDESGMPKERFSAEFPKEGPSILRIQQVVRGDSAAYFCASSPDSLNEQFFGPGTRLTVL.

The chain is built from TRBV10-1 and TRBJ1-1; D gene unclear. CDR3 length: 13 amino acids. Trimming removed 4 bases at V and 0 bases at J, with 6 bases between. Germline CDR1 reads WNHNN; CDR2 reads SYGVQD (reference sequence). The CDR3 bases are TGCGCCAGCAGTGCTTCGATGAACACTGAAGCTTTCTTT. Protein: CASSASMNTEAFF.

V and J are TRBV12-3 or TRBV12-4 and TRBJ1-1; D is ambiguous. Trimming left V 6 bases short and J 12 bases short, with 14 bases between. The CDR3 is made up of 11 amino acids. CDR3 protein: CASSPVTFPFF. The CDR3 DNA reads TGTGCCAGCAGCCCCGTAACTTTCCCTTTCTTT.

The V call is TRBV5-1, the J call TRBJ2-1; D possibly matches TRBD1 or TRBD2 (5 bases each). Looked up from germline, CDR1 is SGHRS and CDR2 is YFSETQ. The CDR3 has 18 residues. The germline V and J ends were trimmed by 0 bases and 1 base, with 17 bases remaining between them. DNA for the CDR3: TGCGCCAGCAGCTTGGTGATGGGTTGGGGACGGTCCTACAATGAGCAGTTCTTC. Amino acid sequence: CASSLVMGWGRSYNEQFF. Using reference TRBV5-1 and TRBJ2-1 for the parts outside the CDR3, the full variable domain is KAGVTQTPRYLIKTRGQQVTLSCSPISGHRSVSWYQQTPGQGLQFLFEYFSETQRNKGNFPGRFSGRQFSNSRSEMNVSTLELGDSALYLCASSLVMGWGRSYNEQFFGPGTRLTVL.

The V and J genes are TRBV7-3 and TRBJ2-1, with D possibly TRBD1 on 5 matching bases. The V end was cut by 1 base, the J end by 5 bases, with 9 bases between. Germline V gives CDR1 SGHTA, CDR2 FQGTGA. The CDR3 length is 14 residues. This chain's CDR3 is CASSLKGSNNEQFF. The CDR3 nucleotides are TGTGCCAGCAGCTTAAAGGGGTCTAACAATGAGCAGTTCTTC.

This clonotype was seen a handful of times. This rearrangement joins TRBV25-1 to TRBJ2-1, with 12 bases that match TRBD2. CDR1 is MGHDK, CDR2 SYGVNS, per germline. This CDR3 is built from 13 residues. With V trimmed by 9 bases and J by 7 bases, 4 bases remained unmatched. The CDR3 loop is CASLTSGSNEQFF. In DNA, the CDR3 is TGTGCCAGTTTGACTAGCGGGAGTAATGAGCAGTTCTTC.

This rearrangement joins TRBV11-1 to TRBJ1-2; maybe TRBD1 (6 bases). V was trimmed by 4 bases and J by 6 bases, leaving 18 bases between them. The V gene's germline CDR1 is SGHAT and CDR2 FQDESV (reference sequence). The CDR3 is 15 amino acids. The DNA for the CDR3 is TGTGCCAGCAGCTCCTCCTGGGACATCCCTAATGGCTACACCTTC. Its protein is CASSSSWDIPNGYTF.

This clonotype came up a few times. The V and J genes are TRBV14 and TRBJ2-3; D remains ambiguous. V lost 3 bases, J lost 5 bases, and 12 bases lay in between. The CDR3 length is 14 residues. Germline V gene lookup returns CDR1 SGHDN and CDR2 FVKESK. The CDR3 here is CASSQAHGVDTQYF. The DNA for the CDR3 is TGTGCCAGCAGCCAGGCCCATGGGGTAGATACGCAGTATTTT.

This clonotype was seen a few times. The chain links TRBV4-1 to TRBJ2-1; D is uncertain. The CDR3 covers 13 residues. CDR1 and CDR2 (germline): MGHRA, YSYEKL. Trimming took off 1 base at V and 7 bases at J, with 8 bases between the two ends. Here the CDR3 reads CASSQAPLNEQFF. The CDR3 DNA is TGCGCCAGCAGCCAAGCCCCGTTAAATGAGCAGTTCTTC.

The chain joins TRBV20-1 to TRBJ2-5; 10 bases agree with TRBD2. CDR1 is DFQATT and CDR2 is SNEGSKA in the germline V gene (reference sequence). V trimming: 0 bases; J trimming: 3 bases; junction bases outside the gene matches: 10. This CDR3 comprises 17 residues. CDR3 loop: CSARDRDSGRNEETQYF. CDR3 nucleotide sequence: TGCAGTGCTAGAGATCGCGATAGCGGGAGGAACGAAGAGACCCAGTACTTC.

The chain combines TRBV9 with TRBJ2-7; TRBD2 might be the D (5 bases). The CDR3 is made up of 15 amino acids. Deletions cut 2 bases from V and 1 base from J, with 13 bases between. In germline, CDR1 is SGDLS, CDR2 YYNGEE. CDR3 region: CASSVSSGASYEQYF. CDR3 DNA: TGTGCCAGCAGCGTCTCCAGCGGAGCTTCCTACGAGCAGTACTTC.

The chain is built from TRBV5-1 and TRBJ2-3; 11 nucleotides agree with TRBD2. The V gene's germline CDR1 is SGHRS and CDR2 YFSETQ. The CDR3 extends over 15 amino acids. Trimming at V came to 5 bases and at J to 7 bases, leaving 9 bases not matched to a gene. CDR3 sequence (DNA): TGCGCCAGCAGACTAGCGGGAGATGGGGCAAATACGCAGTATTTT. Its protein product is CASRLAGDGANTQYF.

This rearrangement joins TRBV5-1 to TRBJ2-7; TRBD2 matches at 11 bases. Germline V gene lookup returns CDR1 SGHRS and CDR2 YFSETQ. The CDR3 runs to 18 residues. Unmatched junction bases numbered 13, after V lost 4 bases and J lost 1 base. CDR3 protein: CASSLRSLGLAESYEQYF. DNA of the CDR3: TGCGCCAGCAGCCTGCGAAGCTTGGGACTAGCGGAGTCCTACGAGCAGTACTTC. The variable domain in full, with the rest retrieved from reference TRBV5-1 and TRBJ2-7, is KAGVTQTPRYLIKTRGQQVTLSCSPISGHRSVSWYQQTPGQGLQFLFEYFSETQRNKGNFPGRFSGRQFSNSRSEMNVSTLELGDSALYLCASSLRSLGLAESYEQYFGPGTRLTVT.

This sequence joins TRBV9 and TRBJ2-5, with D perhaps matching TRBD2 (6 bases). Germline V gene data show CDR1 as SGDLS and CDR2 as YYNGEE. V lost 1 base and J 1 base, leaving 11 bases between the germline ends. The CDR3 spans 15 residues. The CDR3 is CASSVSLGGQETQYF. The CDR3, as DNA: TGTGCCAGCAGCGTAAGTCTCGGGGGCCAAGAGACCCAGTACTTC.

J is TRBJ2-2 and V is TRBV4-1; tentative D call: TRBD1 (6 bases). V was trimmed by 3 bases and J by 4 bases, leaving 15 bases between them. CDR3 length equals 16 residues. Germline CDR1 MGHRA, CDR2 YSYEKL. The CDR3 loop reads CASSHSTGTITGELFF. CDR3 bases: TGCGCCAGCAGCCATTCCACCGGGACAATCACCGGGGAGCTGTTTTTT.

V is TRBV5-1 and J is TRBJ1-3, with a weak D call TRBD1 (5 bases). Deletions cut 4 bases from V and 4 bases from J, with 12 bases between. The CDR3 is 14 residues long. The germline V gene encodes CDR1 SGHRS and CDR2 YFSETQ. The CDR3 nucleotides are TGCGCCAGCAGCGCGGCAGGGTCCGGAAACACCATATATTTT. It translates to CASSAAGSGNTIYF.

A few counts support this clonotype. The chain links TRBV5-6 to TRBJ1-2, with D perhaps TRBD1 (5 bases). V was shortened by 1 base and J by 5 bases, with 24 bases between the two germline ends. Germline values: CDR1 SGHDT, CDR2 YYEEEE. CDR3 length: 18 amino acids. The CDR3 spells CASSLFKDTGRPSYGYTF. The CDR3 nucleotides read TGTGCCAGCAGCTTGTTTAAGGACACGGGCCGGCCCTCTTATGGCTACACCTTC.

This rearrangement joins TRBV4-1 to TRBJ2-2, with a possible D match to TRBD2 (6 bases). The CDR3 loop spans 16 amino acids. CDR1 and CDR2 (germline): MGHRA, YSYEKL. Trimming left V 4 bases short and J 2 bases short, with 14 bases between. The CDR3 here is CASSPRGAGNTGELFF. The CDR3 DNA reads TGCGCCAGCAGCCCTCGCGGGGCGGGAAACACCGGGGAGCTGTTTTTT.

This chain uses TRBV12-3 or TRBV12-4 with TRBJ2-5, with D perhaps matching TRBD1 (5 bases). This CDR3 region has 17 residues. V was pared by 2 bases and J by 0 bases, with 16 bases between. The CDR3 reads CASSLSGLGQYQETQYF. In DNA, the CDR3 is TGTGCCAGCAGTTTATCGGGTTTGGGGCAGTACCAAGAGACCCAGTACTTC.